Following are 22 T cell receptor beta chains from one sample sequenced in a study of blood T cells in healthy people across ages. Then a second PCR, running roughly 7 to 11 cycles, was carried out with a sample-barcoded 5' primer and a J-beta primer mix. From the 5' RACE reads, TCRdb called clonotypes with MiXCR, one entry per CDR3 protein. The top ten hold around a quarter of the sample, which has about 760,000 distinct CDR3 sequences, just over 55% seen once. The material sequenced was blood. These receptors were collected from a middle-aged man in good health.

This chain uses TRBV29-1 with TRBJ2-2, with unresolved D. Germline V gives CDR1 SQVTM, CDR2 ANQGSEA. The CDR3 is 15 residues long. Trimming pared 6 bases from V and 0 bases from J, leaving 14 bases between. The DNA for the CDR3 is TGCAGCGTCGCCCCCGGCGTCGCGAACACCGGGGAGCTGTTTTTT. Its translation is CSVAPGVANTGELFF.

This clonotype was picked up a small number of times. This chain joins TRBV28 and TRBJ2-3; 7 nucleotides align to TRBD2. The CDR3 runs to 17 residues. The germline V gene has CDR1 MDHEN and CDR2 SYDVKM. V lost 1 base, J lost 6 bases, and 13 bases stayed unmatched. The chain's CDR3 is CASSLSGFGGRRDTQYF. The CDR3 nucleotides are TGTGCCAGCAGTTTATCAGGGTTCGGCGGGAGACGCGATACGCAGTATTTT. The whole variable domain, remainder taken from reference TRBV28 and TRBJ2-3, is DVKVTQSSRYLVKRTGEKVFLECVQDMDHENMFWYRQDPGLGLRLIYFSYDVKMKEKGDIPEGYSVSREKKERFSLILESASTNQTSMYLCASSLSGFGGRRDTQYFGPGTRLTVL.

This chain links TRBV14 with TRBJ2-5; D is unresolved. Germline V lookup: CDR1 SGHDN, CDR2 FVKESK. V dropped 0 bases and J dropped 10 bases, with 9 bases sitting between them. The CDR3 covers 12 residues. The CDR3 loop reads CASSQDHTRQYF. The CDR3, as DNA: TGTGCCAGCAGCCAAGATCACACGCGCCAGTACTTC.

The chain has TRBV9 and TRBJ2-3; D not resolved. The V end was cut by 0 bases, the J end by 2 bases, with 7 bases between. Germline V CDR1 and CDR2: SGDLS, YYNGEE. The CDR3 runs 14 residues. The chain's CDR3 is CASSVGQHTDTQYF. The CDR3 DNA reads TGTGCCAGCAGCGTAGGCCAGCACACAGATACGCAGTATTTT.

About this clonotype: The junction shows a germline mismatch at one end, possibly a read error. V usage is TRBV28 and J usage is TRBJ1-2, with D unresolved. Germline V CDR1 and CDR2: MDHEN, SYDVKM. The CDR3 loop spans 12 amino acids. DNA for the CDR3: TGTGCCAGCAGGTTATCTAAAAGGGGCTACACCTTC. Its protein product is CASRLSKRGYTF.

The rearrangement uses TRBV18 and TRBJ2-7, with a tentative D call TRBD1 (5 bases). The V and J ends lost 4 bases and 0 bases respectively, with 19 bases between them. The CDR3 consists of 17 residues. Per germline, CDR1 KGHSH and CDR2 LQKENI. CDR3 loop: CASSRVSRAESSYEQYF. The CDR3 coding sequence is TGTGCCAGCTCACGAGTGTCCAGGGCTGAAAGCTCCTACGAGCAGTACTTC. Complete variable domain (other parts from reference TRBV18 and TRBJ2-7): NAGVMQNPRHLVRRRGQEARLRCSPMKGHSHVYWYRQLPEEGLKFMVYLQKENIIDESGMPKERFSAEFPKEGPSILRIQQVVRGDSAAYFCASSRVSRAESSYEQYFGPGTRLTVT.

This clonotype was found a few times. The chain couples TRBV27 to TRBJ2-4, with 8 bases lining up with TRBD2. The CDR3 is 21 amino acids. Germline V gene lookup returns CDR1 MNHEY and CDR2 SMNVEV (reference sequence). The J segment lost 3 bases and the V segment lost 6 bases, leaving 25 bases of the junction unmatched. The CDR3 sequence: CASSPVVVTSGHGWGKNIQYF. CDR3 DNA: TGTGCCAGCAGCCCGGTGGTTGTAACTAGCGGCCACGGGTGGGGCAAAAACATTCAGTACTTC.

This clonotype was found a few times. V and J are TRBV5-5 and TRBJ1-1; a possible D gene is TRBD1 (5 bases). Germline V lookup: CDR1 SGHKS, CDR2 YYEKEE (reference sequence). Trimming shortened V by 2 bases and J by 4 bases, and 15 bases separated the two germline ends. The CDR3 has 15 residues. The CDR3, as DNA: TGTGCCAGCAGCTTCGCGACGTGGGGGGGCACTGAAGCTTTCTTT. It translates to CASSFATWGGTEAFF.

There are a few counts of this clonotype. The gene calls are TRBV7-9 and TRBJ1-1; D gene ambiguous. Trimming took 5 bases from V and 4 from J, leaving 11 bases between them. This CDR3 has 13 amino acids. Germline CDR1 SEHNR, CDR2 FQNEAQ (reference sequence). CDR3 in amino acids: CASSRAGTTEAFF. Here the CDR3 DNA reads TGTGCCAGCAGCCGAGCGGGTACCACTGAAGCTTTCTTT.

The V call is TRBV7-8, the J call TRBJ1-1, with no clear D. The germline V and J ends were trimmed by 0 bases and 5 bases, with 10 bases remaining between them. Germline-derived CDR1 and CDR2 are SGHVS and FQNEAQ. The CDR3 consists of 14 residues. DNA for the CDR3: TGTGCCAGCAGCTTAGCGTCCCCTGGGACTGAAGCTTTCTTT. Protein product: CASSLASPGTEAFF. The variable domain in full, completed from reference TRBV7-8 and TRBJ1-1, reads GAGVSQSPRYKVAKRGQDVALRCDPISGHVSLFWYQQALGQGPEFLTYFQNEAQLDKSGLPSDRFFAERPEGSVSTLKIQRTQQEDSAVYLCASSLASPGTEAFFGQGTRLTVV.

Here the CDR3 DNA reads TGCGCCAGCAGTCACCCCTCGGGGGCAGGACAGATGAATGAGCAGTTCTTC. Translation gives CASSHPSGAGQMNEQFF. The rearrangement links TRBV4-1 to TRBJ2-1; D could derive from TRBD1 or TRBD2 (6 bases each). CDR1 is MGHRA and CDR2 is YSYEKL in the germline V gene. There are 17 residues in the CDR3. Trimming removed 6 bases from V and 7 bases from J, with 25 bases in between.

V is TRBV6-5 and J is TRBJ2-5; 8 nucleotides align to TRBD2. Looked up from germline, CDR1 is MNHEY and CDR2 is SVGAGI. There are 15 residues in the CDR3. J lost 6 bases, V lost 2 bases, and 8 bases had no gene match. The CDR3 loop is CASSYGGAGVKTQYF. The DNA of the CDR3 is TGTGCCAGCAGTTACGGAGGAGCGGGAGTAAAGACCCAGTACTTC.

This chain uses TRBV12-3 or TRBV12-4 with TRBJ1-6, with a weak D call TRBD1 (5 bases). The CDR3 runs to 14 residues. The V and J ends lost 5 bases and 10 bases respectively, with 15 bases between them. The CDR3 nucleotides read TGTGCCAGCAGTGCCGGGCCACGGGGGTCACCCCTCCACTTT. Protein product: CASSAGPRGSPLHF.

V is TRBV4-2 and J is TRBJ2-7; 11 nucleotides line up with TRBD1. With 0 bases clipped from V and 2 bases from J, the junction kept 6 bases outside the gene matches. The CDR3 runs to 17 residues. Germline-derived CDR1 and CDR2 are LGHNA and YNFKEQ. The DNA for the CDR3 is TGTGCCAGCAGCCAAGAAGACAAGGGACAGGGGGCCTACGAGCAGTACTTC. It yields the protein CASSQEDKGQGAYEQYF.

This chain joins TRBV2 and TRBJ2-3; 9 bases are shared with TRBD1. The V gene's germline CDR1 is SNHLY and CDR2 FYNNEI. The CDR3 consists of 15 residues. Losses at the gene ends were 4 bases for V and 2 bases for J; bases not matched to a gene: 4. CDR3 nucleotides: TGTGCCAGCAGTGCCGACAGGGGGATCACAGATACGCAGTATTTT. Its translation: CASSADRGITDTQYF.

This clonotype was detected a few times. The V gene is TRBV14, the J gene TRBJ1-1, with TRBD1 matching 9 bases. Germline-derived CDR1 and CDR2 are SGHDN and FVKESK. With V trimmed by 4 bases and J by 3 bases, 9 bases remained unmatched. This CDR3 has 16 amino acids. CDR3 DNA sequence: TGTGCCAGCAGCCGTATTACAGGGGGCAAGGACACTGAAGCTTTCTTT. This gives the protein CASSRITGGKDTEAFF. The variable domain in full, with the rest retrieved from reference TRBV14 and TRBJ1-1, is EAGVTQFPSHSVIEKGQTVTLRCDPISGHDNLYWYRRVMGKEIKFLLHFVKESKQDESGMPNNRFLAERTGGTYSTLKVQPAELEDSGVYFCASSRITGGKDTEAFFGQGTRLTVV.

This clonotype was detected only a few times. The rearrangement links TRBV15 to TRBJ2-3; the match to TRBD2 covers 11 bases. This CDR3 spans 16 amino acids. The trim removed 0 bases at V and 3 bases at J, leaving 2 bases unmatched. Germline CDR1 reads LNHNV; CDR2 reads YYDKDF (reference sequence). The DNA of the CDR3 is TGTGCCACCAGCAGAGAGACTAGCGGGAATACAGATACGCAGTATTTT. Amino acids: CATSRETSGNTDTQYF.

The gene calls are TRBV11-1 and TRBJ1-1; the D is unclear. V gave up 5 bases and J gave up 10 bases, with 17 bases separating them. This CDR3 has 13 residues. Germline V gene lookup returns CDR1 SGHAT and CDR2 FQDESV (reference sequence). CDR3 in amino acids: CASSRALGSGAFF. The CDR3 DNA sequence: TGTGCCAGCAGCCGCGCCTTAGGTTCCGGAGCTTTCTTT.

The chain links TRBV4-3 to TRBJ1-6, with 8 bases lining up with TRBD1. This CDR3 is built from 16 residues. CDR1 is LGHNA, CDR2 YSLEER, per germline. Losses at the gene ends were 1 base for V and 5 bases for J; bases not matched to a gene: 4. The CDR3 DNA sequence: TGCGCCAGCAGCCAAGGGTTACAGGGGGATAATTCACCCCTCCACTTT. Its protein product is CASSQGLQGDNSPLHF.

CDR3 in DNA: TGTGCCAGCAGTGAAATCTGGGAAATCGAGCAGTACTTC. Protein sequence: CASSEIWEIEQYF. The chain recombines TRBV6-1 with TRBJ2-5, with D hard to call. The J call may be incorrect, as the DNA end agrees better with TRBJ2-7. This CDR3 region has 13 residues. CDR1 and CDR2 from the germline V gene are MNHNS and SASEGT.

This clonotype was seen a single time. The V call is TRBV9, the J call TRBJ2-7, with 10 bases that match TRBD2. Judging by the DNA end, TRBJ2-5 fits better; the J call may be wrong. Per the germline V gene, CDR1 is SGDLS and CDR2 is YYNGEE. The CDR3 length is 15 residues. In nucleotides, the CDR3 is TGTGCCAGCAGCCCACCCCTAGCGGGGGCAGAGACCCAGTACTTC. Protein product: CASSPPLAGAETQYF.

There are many counts of this clonotype. The chain's CDR3 is CASSRGTSGQETQYF. CDR3 nucleotide sequence: TGCGCCAGCAGCCGCGGGACTAGCGGCCAAGAGACCCAGTACTTC. The rearrangement uses TRBV5-1 and TRBJ2-5; 11 nucleotides align to TRBD2. Germline V gene lookup returns CDR1 SGHRS and CDR2 YFSETQ. The CDR3 loop spans 15 amino acids. After removal of 4 bases from V and 1 base from J, the junction contained 3 bases not matched to a gene.